The 17 T cell receptor beta chains below were found in one sample sequenced in a study of T-cell reconstitution after alpha-beta-depleted transplantation in children. The library targeted TCRbeta and was prepared with unique molecular identifiers. TCRdb called the PCR reads again in MiXCR, with one record for every CDR3 protein. The table has approximately 510,000 distinct CDR3 sequences, around 17% seen once; the top ten hold 2.5% to 3.5%. The source material was PBMCs from the stem cell graft donor, sampled from the stem cell graft. All receptors derive from a human donor who donated a stem cell graft to a child with acute lymphoblastic leukemia.

This clonotype was observed at least ten times. V is TRBV12-3 or TRBV12-4 and J is TRBJ2-3; D call uncertain. V dropped 5 bases and J dropped 2 bases, with 5 bases sitting between them. The CDR3 contains 12 residues. The CDR3: CASSDFTDTQYF. CDR3 bases: TGTGCCAGCAGTGACTTCACAGATACGCAGTATTTT.

The rearrangement uses TRBV5-6 and TRBJ2-1; a weak D match, TRBD2 (6 bases). The V gene lost 2 bases and the J gene lost 0 bases, with 9 bases spanning the gap. The germline gives CDR1 SGHDT, CDR2 YYEEEE. The CDR3 spans 15 residues. In DNA form, the CDR3 reads TGTGCCAGCAGCTTCCCAGCGGGCTCCTACAATGAGCAGTTCTTC. Encoded protein: CASSFPAGSYNEQFF.

The chain employs TRBV4-1 and TRBJ2-1; 7 bases fit TRBD1. V shed 0 bases, J shed 2 bases, and the junction held 7 bases outside the gene matches. The CDR3 consists of 17 residues. Germline-derived CDR1 and CDR2 are MGHRA and YSYEKL. CDR3 coding DNA: TGCGCCAGCAGCCAAGATCACGACAGGGTAGCCTACAATGAGCAGTTCTTC. Its protein product is CASSQDHDRVAYNEQFF.

With respect to this clonotype: A much larger clone sits a single nucleotide away, making a read error possible. In this CDR3 the conserved last residue, phenylalanine or tryptophan, is missing, so a read error is likely. This chain uses TRBV5-5 with TRBJ2-1; D is undetermined. Germline lookup yields CDR1 SGHKS and CDR2 YYEKEE (reference sequence). The V and J ends lost 3 bases and 0 bases respectively, with 10 bases between them. CDR3 length equals 15 residues. CDR3 DNA sequence: TGTGCCAGCAGCTATCAACACGGCTCCTACAATGAGCAGTTCTCC. Translated, it gives CASSYQHGSYNEQFS.

The V call is TRBV20-1, the J call TRBJ2-3; the match to TRBD2 covers 9 bases. Germline CDR1 reads DFQATT; CDR2 reads SNEGSKA (reference sequence). There are 15 residues in the CDR3. V shed 5 bases, J shed 0 bases, and the junction held 6 bases outside the gene matches. The CDR3 region is CSAGRLAVSTDTQYF. The CDR3 region has the DNA TGCAGTGCTGGTCGACTAGCGGTTAGCACAGATACGCAGTATTTT.

This clonotype was seen a few times. The chain couples TRBV7-9 to TRBJ2-5; 7 nucleotides line up with TRBD2. V lost 2 bases, J lost 5 bases, and 14 bases stayed unmatched. The length of the CDR3 is 17 residues. Per germline, CDR1 SEHNR and CDR2 FQNEAQ (reference sequence). This CDR3 is CASSLRLAEHPEETQYF. In nucleotides, the CDR3 is TGTGCCAGCAGCTTAAGGCTAGCGGAACACCCTGAGGAGACCCAGTACTTC.

The chain employs TRBV20-1 and TRBJ2-7; D uncertain. CDR3 size: 13 residues. Trimming took 4 bases from V and 0 from J, leaving 10 bases between them. Germline V gene lookup returns CDR1 DFQATT and CDR2 SNEGSKA (reference sequence). CDR3 sequence reads: CSATPASSYEQYF. CDR3 DNA sequence: TGCAGTGCTACTCCAGCGTCCTCCTACGAGCAGTACTTC.

V and J are TRBV27 and TRBJ2-7; perhaps TRBD1 as D (5 bases). The CDR3 is made up of 17 amino acids. V lost 4 bases, J lost 1 base, and 20 bases lay in between. Germline values: CDR1 MNHEY, CDR2 SMNVEV (reference sequence). In nucleotides, the CDR3 is TGTGCCAGCAGTTGGGGAAGGGGTGGCGCCAGATCCTACGAGCAGTACTTC. It yields the protein CASSWGRGGARSYEQYF.

V usage is TRBV20-1 and J usage is TRBJ1-1, with D maybe TRBD1 (5 bases). The CDR3 runs 13 residues. The germline gives CDR1 DFQATT, CDR2 SNEGSKA (reference sequence). Between the trimmed V and J ends, which lost 0 bases and 4 bases, there was a span of 9 bases. CDR3 in DNA: TGCAGTGCTAGAGATCGGGGCTTCACTGAAGCTTTCTTT. Amino acids: CSARDRGFTEAFF.

In this sample, this clonotype turned up a few times. The chain couples TRBV7-3 to TRBJ2-5; perhaps TRBD2 as D (5 bases). Germline assignment: CDR1 SGHTA and CDR2 FQGTGA. The CDR3 extends over 15 amino acids. V lost 5 bases to trimming and J lost 5 bases, with 18 bases between them. DNA for the CDR3: TGTGCCAGCAGCCCCCTCGGGCTAGCAGGCGAGACCCAGTACTTC. Translation: CASSPLGLAGETQYF.

This clonotype was seen only a few times. The CDR3 sequence is CASSLGLAGAFNEQFF. In DNA form, the CDR3 reads TGCGCCAGCAGCTTGGGCCTAGCGGGAGCCTTCAATGAGCAGTTCTTC. The chain combines TRBV5-1 with TRBJ2-1; TRBD2 aligns across 10 bases. Germline CDR1 and CDR2: SGHRS and YFSETQ. This CDR3 comprises 16 residues. J lost 6 bases, V lost 0 bases, and 6 bases had no gene match.

The chain couples TRBV20-1 to TRBJ2-4; no definite D call. From germline, CDR1 is DFQATT and CDR2 SNEGSKA (reference sequence). V dropped 3 bases and J dropped 7 bases, with 13 bases sitting between them. The CDR3 length is 13 residues. CDR3 in amino acids: CSARSPKGNIQYF. For the CDR3, the DNA is TGCAGTGCTAGGTCACCGAAAGGGAACATTCAGTACTTC.

Of note for this clonotype: At one end, the junction sequence differs from germline, possibly due to a read error. The genes are TRBV7-9 and TRBJ1-2; D perhaps matches TRBD1 (5 bases). The CDR3 contains 11 residues. Per the germline V gene, CDR1 is SEHNR and CDR2 is FQNEAQ (reference sequence). The CDR3, as DNA: TGCTGCTTGGACAATTACTATGGCTACACCTTC. Protein product: CCLDNYYGYTF.

This clonotype appeared a few times. V usage is TRBV7-9 and J usage is TRBJ1-1; D not certain. V lost 1 base and J 9 bases, leaving 18 bases between the germline ends. CDR1 SEHNR and CDR2 FQNEAQ come from the germline V gene (reference sequence). The CDR3 has 15 amino acids. DNA for the CDR3: TGTGCCAGCAGCTTAGGTGTCGGAGTCCATCCCCAAGCTTTCTTT. Its protein product is CASSLGVGVHPQAFF.

Only a few counts were recorded for this clonotype. The chain has TRBV5-1 and TRBJ1-2; 9 nucleotides align to TRBD1. The trim removed 0 bases at V and 4 bases at J, leaving 4 bases unmatched. Germline CDR1 and CDR2: SGHRS and YFSETQ. The length of the CDR3 is 15 residues. CDR3 amino acids: CASSLGLGQGYGYTF. CDR3 in DNA: TGCGCCAGCAGCTTGGGTCTGGGACAGGGCTATGGCTACACCTTC. Combining the CDR3 with reference TRBV5-1 and TRBJ1-2 gives the whole variable domain KAGVTQTPRYLIKTRGQQVTLSCSPISGHRSVSWYQQTPGQGLQFLFEYFSETQRNKGNFPGRFSGRQFSNSRSEMNVSTLELGDSALYLCASSLGLGQGYGYTFGSGTRLTVV.

This clonotype was seen a handful of times. The chain recombines TRBV5-4 with TRBJ2-1; 7 bases fit TRBD2. The germline gives CDR1 SGHNT, CDR2 YYREEE (reference sequence). The CDR3 extends over 13 amino acids. Unmatched junction bases numbered 7, after V lost 4 bases and J lost 9 bases. In DNA form, the CDR3 reads TGTGCCAGCAGCCCTATGACTAGCCTTGAGCAGTTCTTC. Translating gives CASSPMTSLEQFF.

CDR3 protein: CASSSSDRTRSGNTIYF. The CDR3 DNA sequence: TGTGCCAGCAGCTCCTCGGACAGGACCCGCTCTGGAAACACCATATATTTT. This chain links TRBV7-2 with TRBJ1-3; 7 bases map to TRBD1. The CDR3 consists of 17 residues. CDR1 and CDR2 from the germline V gene are SGHTA and FQGNSA. With V trimmed by 4 bases and J by 0 bases, 9 bases remained unmatched.